Following are 20 T cell receptor beta chains from one sample sequenced in a study of T-cell reconstitution after alpha-beta-depleted transplantation in children (dated by TCRdb to 2016 to 2017). Libraries came from PCR. Sequencing instrument: Illumina HiSeq 2500. To normalize quantification of the TCRbeta repertoire, the TCR libraries were built with molecular barcoding that relied on unique molecular identifiers. TCRdb itself trimmed the public reads at Q25 with fastp, ran MiXCR and retained productive beta chains. CDR3 protein duplicates are merged, each entry listing the most common genes and DNA. The sample profile shows 350,000 to 400,000 distinct CDR3 sequences; about a fifth of them were found once. The ten largest make up about 3.8% of the sample. Sequencing used PBMCs from the stem cell graft donor, obtained from the stem cell graft. The receptor source for this set is a human donor who donated a stem cell graft to a child with acute myeloid leukemia.

This clonotype was picked up a small number of times. The chain links TRBV12-3 or TRBV12-4 to TRBJ2-7, with D uncertain. Trimming left V 6 bases short and J 3 bases short, with 21 bases between. This CDR3 spans 16 amino acids. The CDR3 sequence is CASSLRAPGRYYEQYF. The CDR3 coding sequence is TGTGCCAGCAGCCTACGAGCGCCCGGACGGTACTACGAGCAGTACTTC.

V is TRBV4-1 and J is TRBJ1-5; TRBD1 agrees at 9 bases. This CDR3 comprises 14 residues. J gave up 6 bases and V 5 bases, and 5 bases lay outside the gene matches. Germline-derived CDR1 and CDR2 are MGHRA and YSYEKL. In DNA form, the CDR3 reads TGCGCCAGCAGCGGGACAGGGAAAGGTCAGCCCCAGCATTTT. It translates to CASSGTGKGQPQHF.

This chain links TRBV27 with TRBJ2-3; 10 bases match TRBD2. Germline assignment: CDR1 MNHEY and CDR2 SMNVEV (reference sequence). V trimming: 5 bases; J trimming: 3 bases; junction bases outside the gene matches: 11. This CDR3 has 17 residues. The CDR3 loop reads CASSPLTPSGSTDTQYF. The CDR3 region has the DNA TGTGCCAGCAGTCCGCTGACTCCTAGCGGGAGTACAGATACGCAGTATTTT.

J is TRBJ1-1 and V is TRBV2, with D maybe TRBD1 (6 bases). The CDR3 has 13 amino acids. Per germline, CDR1 SNHLY and CDR2 FYNNEI. Trimming removed 7 bases at V and 7 bases at J, with 16 bases between. The CDR3 loop reads CASTVAGAHEAFF. The CDR3 DNA reads TGTGCCAGCACCGTAGCGGGGGCGCATGAAGCTTTCTTT. The entire variable domain, with the rest obtained from reference TRBV2 and TRBJ1-1, is as follows: EPEVTQTPSHQVTQMGQEVILRCVPISNHLYFYWYRQILGQKVEFLVSFYNNEISEKSEIFDDQFSVERPDGSNFTLKIRSTKLEDSAMYFCASTVAGAHEAFFGQGTRLTVV.

The V gene is TRBV28, the J gene TRBJ2-7; maybe TRBD2 (6 bases). Germline V gene data show CDR1 as MDHEN and CDR2 as SYDVKM. Deletions cut 7 bases from V and 2 bases from J, with 12 bases between. This CDR3 spans 13 amino acids. The CDR3 DNA sequence: TGTGCCAGCAAGGAGGGCTTCCCCTACGAGCAGTACTTC. Translated: CASKEGFPYEQYF.

This clonotype was observed a few times. The V call is TRBV27, the J call TRBJ2-7, with TRBD1 matching over 7 bases. V lost 5 bases to trimming and J lost 2 bases; unmatched junction nucleotides: 6. This CDR3 comprises 14 residues. Germline CDR1 reads MNHEY; CDR2 reads SMNVEV (reference sequence). The chain's CDR3 is CASSTQGRTYEQYF. CDR3 in DNA: TGTGCCAGCAGTACACAGGGGCGCACCTACGAGCAGTACTTC.

The genes are TRBV5-1 and TRBJ2-2; possible D gene TRBD2, 5 bases. V lost 6 bases, J lost 1 base, and 13 bases lay in between. In germline, CDR1 is SGHRS, CDR2 YFSETQ. The CDR3 runs to 15 residues. CDR3 in amino acids: CASTGLNLNTGELFF. The CDR3 DNA reads TGCGCCAGCACCGGACTGAATCTGAACACCGGGGAGCTGTTTTTT.

This clonotype was recorded a few times. The junction does not match germline at one end; this may be a read error. V and J are TRBV12-3 or TRBV12-4 and TRBJ2-7; 10 positions match TRBD2. This CDR3 region has 13 residues. The CDR3 loop is CASSVAGGDEQYF. The CDR3 DNA reads TGTGCCAGCAGTGTAGCGGGAGGAGACGAGCAGTACTTC.

This clonotype was observed many times. The rearrangement links TRBV5-1 to TRBJ2-3; D may be TRBD1 or TRBD2 (5 bases each). Germline V gene lookup returns CDR1 SGHRS and CDR2 YFSETQ. The CDR3 extends over 15 amino acids. The V end lost 3 bases, the J end lost 4 bases, and 15 bases lay between the germline ends. In DNA form, the CDR3 reads TGCGCCAGCAGCTCACTAGAGGGGCGTCCAGATACGCAGTATTTT. It encodes CASSSLEGRPDTQYF.

This clonotype was observed many times. The V and J genes are TRBV12-3 or TRBV12-4 and TRBJ2-7; TRBD2 might be the D (5 bases). The V and J ends lost 7 bases and 7 bases respectively, with 11 bases between them. The CDR3 is 11 residues long. The CDR3 bases are TGTGCCAGCAAGGGAGAGCGAGAGCAGTACTTC. This translates into CASKGEREQYF.

This clonotype was counted a few times. The chain has TRBV7-3 and TRBJ2-5; D may be TRBD1 (6 bases). V lost 5 bases to trimming and J lost 4 bases, with 17 bases between them. The CDR3 loop spans 15 amino acids. Germline loops: CDR1 SGHTA, CDR2 FQGTGA. CDR3 amino acids: CASSPNPGTRETQYF. The CDR3 coding sequence is TGTGCCAGCAGCCCAAATCCCGGGACAAGAGAGACCCAGTACTTC.

This chain uses TRBV7-6 with TRBJ1-5; D not certain. The V end lost 5 bases, the J end lost 5 bases, and 10 bases lay between the germline ends. This CDR3 has 13 amino acids. Germline V CDR1 and CDR2: SGHVS, FNYEAQ. The CDR3 bases are TGTGCCAGCAGCGGCTTTTGGGATCAGCCCCAGCATTTT. It is translated as CASSGFWDQPQHF.

This clonotype was counted at least ten times. This chain joins TRBV20-1 and TRBJ2-3; 12 nucleotides agree with TRBD2. The V gene's germline CDR1 is DFQATT and CDR2 SNEGSKA (reference sequence). V lost 1 base, J lost 3 bases, and 5 bases stayed unmatched. This CDR3 has 16 residues. As DNA, the CDR3 is TGCAGTGCTAGAGCCCACCTAGCGGGAGGGACAGATACGCAGTATTTT. Translating gives CSARAHLAGGTDTQYF.

This clonotype was detected only a few times. The chain combines TRBV6-1 with TRBJ2-1; the D gene is possibly TRBD1 (6 bases). From germline, CDR1 is MNHNS and CDR2 SASEGT. CDR3 length: 16 residues. V lost 3 bases to trimming and J lost 3 bases, with 15 bases between them. The chain's CDR3 is CASSDVGHKIYNEQFF. The CDR3, as DNA: TGTGCCAGCAGTGACGTGGGACACAAGATCTACAATGAGCAGTTCTTC.

The genes are TRBV7-2 and TRBJ2-1, with D unresolved. This CDR3 spans 16 amino acids. Germline V gene data show CDR1 as SGHTA and CDR2 as FQGNSA. The ends were cut back, 7 bases at V and 0 bases at J, with 16 bases in the middle. The CDR3 reads CASNQPLRSSYNEQFF. The DNA for the CDR3 is TGTGCCAGCAACCAACCGCTCCGATCCTCCTACAATGAGCAGTTCTTC.

V is TRBV29-1 and J is TRBJ1-1; possible D gene TRBD1, 6 bases. Germline CDR1 is SQVTM and CDR2 is ANQGSEA. There are 14 residues in the CDR3. V gave up 6 bases and J gave up 4 bases, with 18 bases separating them. The chain's CDR3 is CSVGGGQGTTEAFF. The DNA of the CDR3 is TGCAGCGTCGGTGGGGGGCAGGGGACCACTGAAGCTTTCTTT.

This clonotype was counted a few times. The V gene is TRBV5-1, the J gene TRBJ1-2; D not certain. Trimming took off 0 bases at V and 3 bases at J, with 12 bases between the two ends. Germline V lookup: CDR1 SGHRS, CDR2 YFSETQ. This CDR3 comprises 15 residues. CDR3 sequence: CASSLDASGDYGYTF. The CDR3 nucleotides read TGCGCCAGCAGCTTGGACGCCAGCGGGGACTATGGCTACACCTTC.

This chain links TRBV20-1 with TRBJ1-4; D might be TRBD1 (5 bases). The CDR3 contains 13 residues. V was clipped by 4 bases and J by 7 bases, with 13 bases between them. Germline V gene data show CDR1 as DFQATT and CDR2 as SNEGSKA (reference sequence). The CDR3 here is CSAIRDQGEKLFF. The CDR3 bases are TGCAGTGCTATCCGGGATCAGGGTGAAAAACTGTTTTTT.

This CDR3 reads CSASSQGAETQYF. The CDR3 DNA sequence: TGCAGTGCTAGTAGTCAGGGGGCAGAGACCCAGTACTTC. The rearrangement uses TRBV20-1 and TRBJ2-5, with 8 bases aligning to TRBD1. This CDR3 has 13 amino acids. Germline values: CDR1 DFQATT, CDR2 SNEGSKA (reference sequence). J was trimmed by 4 bases and V by 3 bases; bases with no gene match: 4.

The chain couples TRBV6-5 to TRBJ2-2; D is possibly TRBD2 (5 bases). CDR3 length: 15 amino acids. Per the germline V gene, CDR1 is MNHEY and CDR2 is SVGAGI. With 2 bases removed from V and 5 bases from J, the gap between germline ends came to 12 bases. In nucleotides, the CDR3 is TGTGCCAGCAGTTACCGAGCGGAGAGGACCGGGGAGCTGTTTTTT. Residues: CASSYRAERTGELFF.